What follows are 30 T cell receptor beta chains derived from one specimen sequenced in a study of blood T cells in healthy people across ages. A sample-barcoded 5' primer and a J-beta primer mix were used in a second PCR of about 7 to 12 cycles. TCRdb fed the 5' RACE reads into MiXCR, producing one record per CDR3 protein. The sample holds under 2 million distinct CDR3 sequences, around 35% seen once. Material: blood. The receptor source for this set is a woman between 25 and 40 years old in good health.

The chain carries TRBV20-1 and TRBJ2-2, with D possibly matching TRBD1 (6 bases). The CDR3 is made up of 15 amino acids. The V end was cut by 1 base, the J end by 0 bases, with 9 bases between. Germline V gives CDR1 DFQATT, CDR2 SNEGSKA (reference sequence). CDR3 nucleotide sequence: TGCAGTGCTAGAGTGGGGGCGGCGAACACCGGGGAGCTGTTTTTT. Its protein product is CSARVGAANTGELFF.

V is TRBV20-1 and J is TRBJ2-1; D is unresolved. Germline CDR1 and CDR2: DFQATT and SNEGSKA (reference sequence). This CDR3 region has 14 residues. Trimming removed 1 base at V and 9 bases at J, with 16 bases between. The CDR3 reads CSARGPYRVGEQFF. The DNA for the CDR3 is TGCAGTGCTAGAGGGCCCTATCGTGTTGGTGAGCAGTTCTTC.

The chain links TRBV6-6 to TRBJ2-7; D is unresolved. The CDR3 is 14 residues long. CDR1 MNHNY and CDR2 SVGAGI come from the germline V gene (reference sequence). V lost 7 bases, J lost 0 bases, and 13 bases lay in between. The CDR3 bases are TGTGCCAGCATGGTCTTCAGCGCCTCCTACGAGCAGTACTTC. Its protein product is CASMVFSASYEQYF.

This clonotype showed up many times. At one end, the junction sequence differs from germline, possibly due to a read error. The CDR3 DNA reads TGTGCCAGCAGTCGGGACAGATCCTACGAGCAGTACTTC. This translates into CASSRDRSYEQYF. The chain couples TRBV4-1 to TRBJ2-7; 7 positions agree with TRBD1. CDR3 length equals 13 residues. Germline V gives CDR1 MGHRA, CDR2 YSYEKL.

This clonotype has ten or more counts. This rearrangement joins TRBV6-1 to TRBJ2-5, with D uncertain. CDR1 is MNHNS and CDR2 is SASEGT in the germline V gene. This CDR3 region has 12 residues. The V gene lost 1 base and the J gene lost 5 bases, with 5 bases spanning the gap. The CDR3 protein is CASSEGSETQYF. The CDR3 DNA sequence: TGTGCCAGCAGTGAAGGGAGCGAGACCCAGTACTTC.

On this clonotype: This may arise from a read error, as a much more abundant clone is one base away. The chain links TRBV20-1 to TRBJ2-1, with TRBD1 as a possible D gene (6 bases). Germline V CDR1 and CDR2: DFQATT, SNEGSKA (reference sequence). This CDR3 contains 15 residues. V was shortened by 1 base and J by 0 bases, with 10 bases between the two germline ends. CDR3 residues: CSARGQVISYNEQFF. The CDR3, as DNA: TGCAGTGCTAGAGGACAGGTGATCTCCTACAATGAGCAGTTCTTC.

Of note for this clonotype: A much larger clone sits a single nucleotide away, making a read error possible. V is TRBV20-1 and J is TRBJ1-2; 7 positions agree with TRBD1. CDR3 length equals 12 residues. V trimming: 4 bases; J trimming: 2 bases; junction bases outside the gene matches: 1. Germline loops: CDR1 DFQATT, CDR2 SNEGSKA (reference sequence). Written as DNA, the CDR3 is TGCAGTGCTATGGACAGGAACTATGGCTACACCTTC. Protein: CSAMDRNYGYTF.

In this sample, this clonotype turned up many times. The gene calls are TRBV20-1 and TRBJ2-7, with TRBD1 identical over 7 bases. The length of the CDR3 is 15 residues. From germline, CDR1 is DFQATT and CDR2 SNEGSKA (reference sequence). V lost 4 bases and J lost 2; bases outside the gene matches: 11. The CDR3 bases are TGCAGTGCTACCCTCGGGACAGCCTTGCCCTACGAGCAGTACTTC. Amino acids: CSATLGTALPYEQYF.

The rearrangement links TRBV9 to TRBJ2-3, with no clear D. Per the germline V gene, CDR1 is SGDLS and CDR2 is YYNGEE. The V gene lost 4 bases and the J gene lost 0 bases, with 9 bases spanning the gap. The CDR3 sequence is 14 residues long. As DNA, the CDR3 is TGTGCCAGCAGCCCAGTTGTAAGCACAGATACGCAGTATTTT. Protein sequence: CASSPVVSTDTQYF.

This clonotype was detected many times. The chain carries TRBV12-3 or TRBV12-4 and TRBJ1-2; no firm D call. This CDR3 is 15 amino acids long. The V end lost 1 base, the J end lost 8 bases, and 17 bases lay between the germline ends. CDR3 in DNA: TGTGCCAGCAGTTTAGTCCCGGGAACCGGAGAAGGCTACACCTTC. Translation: CASSLVPGTGEGYTF.

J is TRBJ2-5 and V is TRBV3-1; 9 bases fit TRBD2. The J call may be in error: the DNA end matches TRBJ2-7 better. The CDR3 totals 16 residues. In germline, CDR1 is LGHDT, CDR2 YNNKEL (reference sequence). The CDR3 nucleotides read TGTGCCAGCAGCCAATACAGGCGGGAGGGCCTCGGCGAGCAGTACTTC. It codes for CASSQYRREGLGEQYF.

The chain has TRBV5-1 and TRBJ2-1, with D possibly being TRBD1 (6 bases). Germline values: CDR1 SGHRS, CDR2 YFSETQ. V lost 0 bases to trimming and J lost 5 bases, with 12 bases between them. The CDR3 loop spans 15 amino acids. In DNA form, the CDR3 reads TGCGCCAGCAGCTTGGTGTCAGGGGTGAACAATGAGCAGTTCTTC. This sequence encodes CASSLVSGVNNEQFF.

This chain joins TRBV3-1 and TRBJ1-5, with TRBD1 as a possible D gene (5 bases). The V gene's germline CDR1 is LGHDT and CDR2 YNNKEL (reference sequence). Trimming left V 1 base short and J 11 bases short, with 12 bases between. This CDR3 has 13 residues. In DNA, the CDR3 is TGTGCCAGCAGCCAAGGGGACCTATCCGCCCAGCATTTT. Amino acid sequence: CASSQGDLSAQHF.

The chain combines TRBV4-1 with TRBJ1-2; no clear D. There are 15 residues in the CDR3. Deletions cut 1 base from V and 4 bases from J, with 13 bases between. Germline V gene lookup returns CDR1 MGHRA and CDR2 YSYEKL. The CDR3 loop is CASSQVIGPGYGYTF. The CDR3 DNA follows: TGCGCCAGCAGCCAAGTGATCGGACCCGGCTATGGCTACACCTTC.

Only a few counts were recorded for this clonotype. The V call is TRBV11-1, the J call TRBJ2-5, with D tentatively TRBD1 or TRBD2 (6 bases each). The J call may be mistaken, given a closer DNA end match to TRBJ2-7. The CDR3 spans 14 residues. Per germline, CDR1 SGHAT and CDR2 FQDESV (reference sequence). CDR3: CASSFLGGVYEQYF. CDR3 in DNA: TGTGCCAGCAGCTTTTTGGGGGGCGTCTACGAGCAGTACTTC.

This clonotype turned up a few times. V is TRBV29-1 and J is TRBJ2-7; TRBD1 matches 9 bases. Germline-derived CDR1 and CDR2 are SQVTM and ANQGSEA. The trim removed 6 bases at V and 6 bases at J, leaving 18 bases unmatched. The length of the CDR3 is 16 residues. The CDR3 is CSVHNMGTGRNVEQYF. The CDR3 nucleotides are TGCAGCGTCCACAACATGGGGACAGGGCGTAATGTCGAGCAGTACTTC.

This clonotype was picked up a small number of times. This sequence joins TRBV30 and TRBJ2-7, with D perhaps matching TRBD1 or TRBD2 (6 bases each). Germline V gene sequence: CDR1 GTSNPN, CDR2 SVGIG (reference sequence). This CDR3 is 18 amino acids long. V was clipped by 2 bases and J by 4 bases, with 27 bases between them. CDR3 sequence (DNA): TGTGCCTGGAGTATTAACGGCGGGAAGGGGGGAAACCTATACGAGCAGTACTTC. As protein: CAWSINGGKGGNLYEQYF. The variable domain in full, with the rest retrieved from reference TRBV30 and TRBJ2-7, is SQTIHQWPATLVQPVGSPLSLECTVEGTSNPNLYWYRQAAGRGLQLLFYSVGIGQISSEVPQNLSASRPQDRQFILSSKKLLLSDSGFYLCAWSINGGKGGNLYEQYFGPGTRLTVT.

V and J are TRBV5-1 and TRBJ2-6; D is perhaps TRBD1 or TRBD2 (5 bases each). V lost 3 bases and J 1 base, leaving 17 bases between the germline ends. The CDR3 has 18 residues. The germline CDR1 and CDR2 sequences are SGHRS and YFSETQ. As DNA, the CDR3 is TGCGCCAGCAGCTCGAGGGGTCATGACAAGTCTGGGGCCAACGTCCTGACTTTC. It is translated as CASSSRGHDKSGANVLTF.

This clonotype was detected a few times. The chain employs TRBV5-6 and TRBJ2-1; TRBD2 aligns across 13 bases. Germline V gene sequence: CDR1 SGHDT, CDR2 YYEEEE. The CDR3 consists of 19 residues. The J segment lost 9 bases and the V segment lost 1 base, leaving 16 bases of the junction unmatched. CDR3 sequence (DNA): TGTGCCAGCAGCTTGCGGGGACTAGCGGGACCCACGGACGAGAGTGAGCAGTTCTTC. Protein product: CASSLRGLAGPTDESEQFF.

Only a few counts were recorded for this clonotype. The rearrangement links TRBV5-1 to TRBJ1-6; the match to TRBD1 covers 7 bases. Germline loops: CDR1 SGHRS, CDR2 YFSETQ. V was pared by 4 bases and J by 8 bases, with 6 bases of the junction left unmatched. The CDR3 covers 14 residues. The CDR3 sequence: CASSRGQSDSPLHF. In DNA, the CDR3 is TGCGCCAGCAGCAGGGGACAGTCGGATTCACCCCTCCACTTT.

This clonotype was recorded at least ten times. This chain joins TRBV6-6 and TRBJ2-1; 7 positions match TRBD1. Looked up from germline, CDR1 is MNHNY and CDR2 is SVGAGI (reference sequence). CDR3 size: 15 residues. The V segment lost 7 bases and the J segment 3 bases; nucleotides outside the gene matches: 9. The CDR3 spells CASIERTGNYNEQFF. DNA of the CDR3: TGTGCCAGCATCGAACGGACAGGAAACTACAATGAGCAGTTCTTC.

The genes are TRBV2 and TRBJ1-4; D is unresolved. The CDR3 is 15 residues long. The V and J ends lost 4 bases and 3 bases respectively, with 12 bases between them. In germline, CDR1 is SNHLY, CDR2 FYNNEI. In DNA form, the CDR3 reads TGTGCCAGCAGTGCAATGGGTACGGCTAATGAAAAACTGTTTTTT. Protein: CASSAMGTANEKLFF.

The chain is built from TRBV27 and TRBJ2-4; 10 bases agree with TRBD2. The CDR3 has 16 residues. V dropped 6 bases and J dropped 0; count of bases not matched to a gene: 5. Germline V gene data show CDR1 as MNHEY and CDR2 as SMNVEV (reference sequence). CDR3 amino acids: CASSSGLALAKNIQYF. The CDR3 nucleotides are TGTGCCAGCAGCTCGGGACTAGCGCTAGCCAAAAACATTCAGTACTTC.

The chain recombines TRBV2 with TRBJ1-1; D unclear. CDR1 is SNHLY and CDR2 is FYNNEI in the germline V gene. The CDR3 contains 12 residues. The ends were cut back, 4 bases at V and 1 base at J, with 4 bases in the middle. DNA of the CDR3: TGTGCCAGCAGTGCGGAGAACACTGAAGCTTTCTTT. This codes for CASSAENTEAFF.

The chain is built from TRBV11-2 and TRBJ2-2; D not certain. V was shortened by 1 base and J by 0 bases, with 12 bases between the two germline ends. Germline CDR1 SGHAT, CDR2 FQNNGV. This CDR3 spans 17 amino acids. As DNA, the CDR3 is TGTGCCAGCAGCTTAGCGGTTCGGCATTCGAACACCGGGGAGCTGTTTTTT. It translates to CASSLAVRHSNTGELFF.

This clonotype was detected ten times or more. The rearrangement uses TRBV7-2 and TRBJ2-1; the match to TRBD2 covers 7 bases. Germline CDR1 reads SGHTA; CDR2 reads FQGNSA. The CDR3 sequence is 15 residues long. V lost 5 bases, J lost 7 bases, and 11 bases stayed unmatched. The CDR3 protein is CASSPGLVGRNEQFF. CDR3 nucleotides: TGTGCCAGCAGCCCCGGACTAGTCGGCAGGAATGAGCAGTTCTTC.

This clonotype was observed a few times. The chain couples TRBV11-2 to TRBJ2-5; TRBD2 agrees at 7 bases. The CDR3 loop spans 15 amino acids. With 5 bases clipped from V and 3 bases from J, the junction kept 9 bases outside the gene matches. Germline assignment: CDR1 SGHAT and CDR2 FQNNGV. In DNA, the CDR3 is TGTGCCAGCAGCCCCGTGGGACTAAAGAAAGAGACCCAGTACTTC. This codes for CASSPVGLKKETQYF.

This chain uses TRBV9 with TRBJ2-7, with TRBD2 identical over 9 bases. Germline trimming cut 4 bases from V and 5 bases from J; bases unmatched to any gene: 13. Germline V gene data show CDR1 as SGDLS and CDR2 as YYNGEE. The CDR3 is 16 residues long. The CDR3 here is CASSPGEAGGQDEQYF. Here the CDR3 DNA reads TGTGCCAGCAGCCCAGGGGAGGCGGGAGGGCAAGACGAGCAGTACTTC.

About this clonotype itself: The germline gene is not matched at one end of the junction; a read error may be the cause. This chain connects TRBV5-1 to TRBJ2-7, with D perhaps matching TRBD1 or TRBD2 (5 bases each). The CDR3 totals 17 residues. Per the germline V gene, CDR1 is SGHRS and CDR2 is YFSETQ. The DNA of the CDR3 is TGCGCCAGCAGCTTGGAACGTTCGGGACGAGTGGGCTACGGGCAGTACTTC. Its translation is CASSLERSGRVGYGQYF.

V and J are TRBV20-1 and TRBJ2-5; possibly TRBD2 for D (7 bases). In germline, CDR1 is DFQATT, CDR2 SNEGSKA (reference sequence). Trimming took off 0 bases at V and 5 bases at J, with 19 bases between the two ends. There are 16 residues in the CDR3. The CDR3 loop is CSARDFKEGRGETQYF. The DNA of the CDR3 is TGCAGTGCTAGAGATTTTAAGGAAGGGAGGGGGGAGACCCAGTACTTC.